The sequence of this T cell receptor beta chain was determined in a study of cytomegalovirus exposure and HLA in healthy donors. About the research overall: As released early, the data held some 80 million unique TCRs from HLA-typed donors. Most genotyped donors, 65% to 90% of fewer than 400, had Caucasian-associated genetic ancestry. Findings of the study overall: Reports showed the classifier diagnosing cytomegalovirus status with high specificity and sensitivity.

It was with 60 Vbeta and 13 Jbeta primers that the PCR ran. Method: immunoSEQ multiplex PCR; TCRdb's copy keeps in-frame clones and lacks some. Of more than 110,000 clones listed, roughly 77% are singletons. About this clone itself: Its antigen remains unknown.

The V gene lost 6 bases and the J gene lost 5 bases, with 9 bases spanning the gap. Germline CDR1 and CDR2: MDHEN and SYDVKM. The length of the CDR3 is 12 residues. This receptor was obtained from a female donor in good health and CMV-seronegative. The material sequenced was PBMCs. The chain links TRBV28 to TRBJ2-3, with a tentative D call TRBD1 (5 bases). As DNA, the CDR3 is TGTGCCAGCAGCACCCAGGGAGATACGCAGTATTTT. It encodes CASSTQGDTQYF.